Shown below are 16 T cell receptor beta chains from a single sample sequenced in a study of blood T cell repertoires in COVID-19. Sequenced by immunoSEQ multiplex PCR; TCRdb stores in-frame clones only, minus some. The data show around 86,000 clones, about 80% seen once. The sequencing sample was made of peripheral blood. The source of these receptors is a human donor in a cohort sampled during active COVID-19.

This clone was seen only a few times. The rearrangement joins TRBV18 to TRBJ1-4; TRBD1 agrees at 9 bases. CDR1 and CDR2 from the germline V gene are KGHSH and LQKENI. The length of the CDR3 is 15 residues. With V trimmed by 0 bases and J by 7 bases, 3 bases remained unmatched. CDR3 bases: TGTGCCAGCTCACCACCGGGACAGGGAGGTGAAAAACTGTTTTTT. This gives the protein CASSPPGQGGEKLFF.

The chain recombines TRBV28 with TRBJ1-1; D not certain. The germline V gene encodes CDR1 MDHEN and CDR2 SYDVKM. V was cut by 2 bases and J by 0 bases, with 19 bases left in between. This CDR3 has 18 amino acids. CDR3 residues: CASSLGGLRDVLNTEAFF. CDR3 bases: TGTGCCAGCAGTTTAGGAGGGCTCCGAGACGTCTTGAACACTGAAGCTTTCTTT.

The CDR3 spells CASSIIGGDSPLHF. The DNA of the CDR3 is TGTGCCAGTAGTATTATCGGGGGAGATTCACCCCTCCACTTT. The chain joins TRBV19 to TRBJ1-6, with D possibly matching TRBD1 (5 bases). The V end was cut by 3 bases, the J end by 8 bases, with 11 bases between. Germline CDR1 and CDR2: LNHDA and SQIVND (reference sequence). The CDR3 runs 14 residues.

Here the CDR3 DNA reads TGTGCCAGCAGTTACTGGCAGGGCAATGAGCAGTTCTTC. This codes for CASSYWQGNEQFF. The rearrangement links TRBV6-5 to TRBJ2-1, with a weak D call TRBD1 (5 bases). This CDR3 is built from 13 residues. Deletions cut 1 base from V and 6 bases from J, with 7 bases between. Germline V gene lookup returns CDR1 MNHEY and CDR2 SVGAGI.

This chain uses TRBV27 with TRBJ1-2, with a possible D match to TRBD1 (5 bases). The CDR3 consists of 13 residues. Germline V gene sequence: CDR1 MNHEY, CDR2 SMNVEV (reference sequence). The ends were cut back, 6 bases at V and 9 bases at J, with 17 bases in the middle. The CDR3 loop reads CASSPTGPGSYTF. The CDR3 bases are TGTGCCAGCAGCCCTACAGGCCCTGGAAGCTACACCTTC.

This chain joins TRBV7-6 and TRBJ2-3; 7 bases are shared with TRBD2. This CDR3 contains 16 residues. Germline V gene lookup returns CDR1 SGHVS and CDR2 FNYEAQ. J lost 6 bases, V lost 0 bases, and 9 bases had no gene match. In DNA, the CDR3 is TGTGCCAGCAGCTTAGCGGGCGGGAGTATGGGTGATACGCAGTATTTT. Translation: CASSLAGGSMGDTQYF.

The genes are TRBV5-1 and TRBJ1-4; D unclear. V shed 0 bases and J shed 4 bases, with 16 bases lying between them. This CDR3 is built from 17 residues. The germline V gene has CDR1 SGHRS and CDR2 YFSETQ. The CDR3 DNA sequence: TGCGCCAGCAGCTTGGGAGTCGGCCGGAGTAGTAATGAAAAACTGTTTTTT. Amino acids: CASSLGVGRSSNEKLFF.

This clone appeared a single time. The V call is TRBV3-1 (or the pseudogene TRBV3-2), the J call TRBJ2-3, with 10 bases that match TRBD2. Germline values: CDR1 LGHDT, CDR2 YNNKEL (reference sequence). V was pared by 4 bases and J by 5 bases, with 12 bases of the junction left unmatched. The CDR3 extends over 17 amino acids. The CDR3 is CASSPPRSGGAGDTQYF. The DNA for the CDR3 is TGTGCCAGCAGCCCCCCTCGGAGCGGGGGGGCAGGAGATACGCAGTATTTT.

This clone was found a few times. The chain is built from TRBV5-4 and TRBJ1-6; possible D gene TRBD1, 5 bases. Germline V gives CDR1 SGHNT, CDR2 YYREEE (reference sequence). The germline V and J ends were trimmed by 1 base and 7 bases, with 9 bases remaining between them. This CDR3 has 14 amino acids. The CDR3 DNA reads TGTGCCAGCAGCTTGCAGGGTACCAATTCACCCCTCCACTTT. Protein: CASSLQGTNSPLHF.

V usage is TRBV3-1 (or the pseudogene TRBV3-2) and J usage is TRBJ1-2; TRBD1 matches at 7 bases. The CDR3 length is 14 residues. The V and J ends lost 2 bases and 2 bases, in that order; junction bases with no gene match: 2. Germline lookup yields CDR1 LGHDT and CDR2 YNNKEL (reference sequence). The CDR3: CASSQTGANYGYTF. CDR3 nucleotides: TGTGCCAGCAGCCAAACAGGGGCCAACTATGGCTACACCTTC.

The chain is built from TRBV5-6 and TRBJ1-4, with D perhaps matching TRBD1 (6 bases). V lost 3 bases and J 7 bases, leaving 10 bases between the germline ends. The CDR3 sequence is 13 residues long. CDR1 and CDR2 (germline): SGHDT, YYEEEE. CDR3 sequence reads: CASSSRGSEKLFF. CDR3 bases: TGTGCCAGCAGCTCCAGGGGTAGTGAAAAACTGTTTTTT.

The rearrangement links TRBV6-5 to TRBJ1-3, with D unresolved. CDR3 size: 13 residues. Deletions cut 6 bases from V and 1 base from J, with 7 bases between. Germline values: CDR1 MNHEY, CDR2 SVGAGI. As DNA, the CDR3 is TGTGCCAGCAGCCAACTGTCTGGAAACACCATATATTTT. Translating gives CASSQLSGNTIYF.

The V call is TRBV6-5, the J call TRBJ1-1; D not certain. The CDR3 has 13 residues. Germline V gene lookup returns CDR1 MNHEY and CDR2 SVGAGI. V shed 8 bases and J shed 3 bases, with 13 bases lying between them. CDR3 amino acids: CASARDRDTEAFF. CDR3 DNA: TGTGCCAGCGCCCGGGATCGGGACACTGAAGCTTTCTTT.

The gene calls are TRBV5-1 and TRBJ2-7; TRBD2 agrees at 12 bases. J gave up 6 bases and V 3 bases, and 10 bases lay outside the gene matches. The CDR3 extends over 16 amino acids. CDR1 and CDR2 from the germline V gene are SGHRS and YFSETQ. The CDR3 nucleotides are TGCGCCAGCAGCTCGACTAGCGGGAGTGTTTTAGGCGAGCAGTACTTC. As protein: CASSSTSGSVLGEQYF.

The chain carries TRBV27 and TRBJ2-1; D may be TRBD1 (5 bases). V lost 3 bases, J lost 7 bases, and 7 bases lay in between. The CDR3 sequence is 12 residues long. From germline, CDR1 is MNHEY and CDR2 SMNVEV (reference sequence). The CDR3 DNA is TGTGCCAGCAGTTTCGGACATAATGAGCAGTTCTTC. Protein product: CASSFGHNEQFF.

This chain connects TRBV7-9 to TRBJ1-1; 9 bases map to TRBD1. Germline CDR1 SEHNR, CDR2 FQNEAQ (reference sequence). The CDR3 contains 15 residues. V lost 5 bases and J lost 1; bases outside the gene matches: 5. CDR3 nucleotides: TGTGCCAGCAGCATAAGACAGGGGGGGAACACTGAAGCTTTCTTT. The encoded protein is CASSIRQGGNTEAFF.